Listed below are T cell receptor beta chains from one sample, sequenced in a study of T cells after yellow fever vaccination. TCRdb re-derived calls from the 5' RACE reads in MiXCR, one entry per CDR3 protein. Among 200,000 to 250,000 distinct CDR3 sequences, 3% to 4% were seen once, and the ten largest hold 3.2%. Material: CD4+ T cells sorted from PBMCs, obtained 10 days after the yellow fever booster vaccination. Every receptor here comes from a man younger than 35 who received the YFV17D yellow fever vaccine. The CDR3 runs from the conserved cysteine through the conserved F or W. A D gene is named only where the DNA matches it firmly. Size is stated for part of the rows, as once, few or many counts, or as a class when the clone is expanded.

d_gene,v_gene,abundance,j_gene,CDR3nt,CDR3aa
TRBD1,TRBV14,many,TRBJ2-5,TGTGCCAGCAAACCTACCGGGACAGGGTTTTCCAAAATGAGCTTC,CASKPTGTGFSKMSF
TRBD2,TRBV5-6,few,TRBJ2-3,TGTGCCAGCAGTTTTGGACTAGCGGCCTCCACAGATACGCAGTATTTT,CASSFGLAASTDTQYF
-,TRBV4-2,-,TRBJ1-1,TGTGCCAGCAGCCAGGTGCCGAGTACCACTGAAGCTTTCTTT,CASSQVPSTTEAFF
TRBD2,TRBV6-2/TRBV6-3,many,TRBJ2-1,TGTGCCAGCAGTCCGGGACTAGCGGGGGGCCACTACAATGAGCAGTTCTTC,CASSPGLAGGHYNEQFF
TRBD1,TRBV5-1,many,TRBJ1-6,TGCGCCAGCACCCAACAGGGGGATTCACCCCTCCACTTT,CASTQQGDSPLHF
-,TRBV5-1,few,TRBJ2-3,TGCGCCAGCACGCGGTGGGGGGATTCTGCTGATACGCAGTATTTT,CASTRWGDSADTQYF
TRBD1,TRBV7-6,-,TRBJ2-2,TGTGCCAGCAGTTTTGACAGGGGCCGTTTCACCGGGGAGCTGTTTTTT,CASSFDRGRFTGELFF
-,TRBV5-1,many,TRBJ1-1,TGCGCCAGCAGCTTCACCGGGGGCACTGAAGCTTTCTTT,CASSFTGGTEAFF
-,TRBV20-1,few,TRBJ2-2,TGCAGTGCTAGAAGGGACTTTGACACCGGGGAGCTGTTTTTT,CSARRDFDTGELFF
-,TRBV6-2/TRBV6-3,many,TRBJ2-4,TGTGCCAGCAGGCCCTCGTGGGGCAAAAACATTCAGTACTTC,CASRPSWGKNIQYF
TRBD1,TRBV20-1,many,TRBJ2-3,TGCAGTGCTGAACAGGGGGATACGCAGTATTTT,CSAEQGDTQYF
TRBD2,TRBV28,many,TRBJ2-3,TGTGCCAGCAGTCTAGCGGGGGGCGGTACGCAGTATTTT,CASSLAGGGTQYF
-,TRBV4-3,few,TRBJ1-3,TGCGCCAGCAGCCCAATCTCTGGAAACACCATATATTTT,CASSPISGNTIYF
-,TRBV20-1,few,TRBJ1-1,TGCAGTGCTAGTATGGGGGCCACTGACACTGAAGCTTTCTTT,CSASMGATDTEAFF
TRBD1,TRBV4-3,many,TRBJ2-5,TGCGCCAGCAGCCAAGATCCTCCTAGGGGGCGCCTCCGGGAGACCCAGTACTTC,CASSQDPPRGRLRETQYF
-,TRBV7-2,few,TRBJ2-1,TGTGCCAGCAGGAAGGACAGCCTCATATACAATGAGCAGTTCTTC,CASRKDSLIYNEQFF
-,TRBV7-2,many,TRBJ1-2,TGTGCCAGCAGCTTAGTGGCTGGGGGGCAAGTACTCGGCTACACCTTC,CASSLVAGGQVLGYTF
-,TRBV6-2/TRBV6-3,few,TRBJ2-1,TGTGCCAGCAGTTACTCGAGATCTCAGGGGCTCAATGAGCAGTTCTTC,CASSYSRSQGLNEQFF
-,TRBV6-5,few,TRBJ2-3,TGTGCCAGCAGCGTCGGCGAGTTAAGCACAGATACGCAGTATTTT,CASSVGELSTDTQYF
-,TRBV5-1,many,TRBJ1-6,TGCGCCAGCAGCTTAGGGGCCAGCGAAAATTCACCCCTCCACTTT,CASSLGASENSPLHF
-,TRBV9,few,TRBJ2-4,TGTGCCAGCAGCGTAGATCCAGGTGTGGGGAAAAACATTCAGTACTTC,CASSVDPGVGKNIQYF
-,TRBV7-3,many,TRBJ2-2,TGTGCCAGCAGCCCCGGGGGAAACACCGGGGAGCTGTTTTTT,CASSPGGNTGELFF
-,TRBV5-1,many,TRBJ2-7,TGCGCCAGCAGCTCGACAGGACTCCCCTCCTACGAGCAGTACTTC,CASSSTGLPSYEQYF
-,TRBV6-1,-,TRBJ2-6,TGTGCCAGCAGTGAAAGTTTAACGCAAGTCCATTTCTCTGGGGCCAACGTCCTGACTTTC,CASSESLTQVHFSGANVLTF
-,TRBV7-2,many,TRBJ2-1,TGTGCCAGCAGCTTAGCCTGGGAGAATGAGCAGTTCTTC,CASSLAWENEQFF
TRBD1,TRBV3-1,few,TRBJ1-4,TGTGCCAGCAGCGGACAGACAGGGCGAGAGGAAAAACTGTTTTTT,CASSGQTGREEKLFF
TRBD1,TRBV2,many,TRBJ2-1,TGTGCCAGCAGAGAACTGACAGGGACCTACAATGAGCAGTTCTTC,CASRELTGTYNEQFF
TRBD1,TRBV5-1,many,TRBJ1-1,TGCGCCAGCAGCGATCCGGGACAGGGGAACACTGAAGCTTTCTTT,CASSDPGQGNTEAFF
-,TRBV11-2,-,TRBJ2-1,TGTGCCAGCAGCCCAAAGGGGGTAGCGATCGGGTCCTACAATGAGCAGTTCTTC,CASSPKGVAIGSYNEQFF
TRBD2,TRBV5-1,many,TRBJ2-5,TGCGCCAGCAGCTACGGGACTAGCGGTCAAGAGACCCAGTACTTC,CASSYGTSGQETQYF
-,TRBV10-3,many,TRBJ1-4,TGTGCCGCTGGGAACAGCCTACGATCTAATGAAAAACTGTTTTTT,CAAGNSLRSNEKLFF
TRBD1,TRBV5-1,-,TRBJ2-5,TGCGCCAGCAGCCCCGGGACAGGGCTCCAAGAGACCCAGTACTTC,CASSPGTGLQETQYF
-,TRBV6-6,many,TRBJ1-2,TGTGCCAGCACCACGGTCCGACAGTCACGCTTGTTTAACTATGGCTACACCTTC,CASTTVRQSRLFNYGYTF
-,TRBV6-2/TRBV6-3,many,TRBJ2-1,TGTGCCAGCACCAAAGGGGGGGCGCCGGTCAATGAGCAGTTCTTC,CASTKGGAPVNEQFF
-,TRBV10-2,many,TRBJ2-6,TGCGCCAGCAGTGGGCCGGACTCTGGGGCCAACGTCCTGACTTTC,CASSGPDSGANVLTF
TRBD2,TRBV3-1,-,TRBJ2-3,TGTGCCAGCAGCCAAGCTAGGGCTAGCGGGGGGACCACAGATACGCAGTATTTT,CASSQARASGGTTDTQYF
-,TRBV20-1,many,TRBJ2-3,TGCAGTGCTAGAGTGTTTGATACGCAGTATTTT,CSARVFDTQYF
-,TRBV5-1,many,TRBJ2-3,TGCGCCAGCAGCTACCGATCCCAGAGCACAGATACGCAGTATTTT,CASSYRSQSTDTQYF
TRBD1,TRBV28,many,TRBJ2-5,TGTGCCAGCAGAGACAGGGGGCGCGGGGAGACCCAGTACTTC,CASRDRGRGETQYF
-,TRBV9,few,TRBJ2-3,TGTGCCAGCAGCGTGGGGAGGAGCACAGATACGCAGTATTTT,CASSVGRSTDTQYF
-,TRBV7-2,-,TRBJ2-1,TGTGCCAGCAGCTTAGCTCGAACTAGCCTGGATGAGCAGTTCTTC,CASSLARTSLDEQFF
-,TRBV5-4,-,TRBJ1-1,TGTGCCAGCAGCTTTGGCCACAGGGTGAACACTGAAGCTTTCTTT,CASSFGHRVNTEAFF
-,TRBV5-1,few,TRBJ1-2,TGCGCCAGCAGCTTGGGGCCTGGACGCCAATATGGCTACACCTTC,CASSLGPGRQYGYTF
TRBD1,TRBV7-7,few,TRBJ2-1,TGTGCTAGCAGCTTAGACAGGGGGGATGAGCAGTTCTTC,CASSLDRGDEQFF
-,TRBV15,many,TRBJ2-2,TGTGCCACCAGCAGAGATCGGGTTTCGAACACCGGGGAGCTGTTTTTT,CATSRDRVSNTGELFF
-,TRBV18,-,TRBJ2-3,TGTGCCAGCTCACCACCCGAGAGGGATACGCAGTATTTT,CASSPPERDTQYF
TRBD1,TRBV20-1,few,TRBJ1-1,TGCAGTGCCCTAGGGGGCGCCGGCACTGAAGCTTTCTTT,CSALGGAGTEAFF
-,TRBV7-9,few,TRBJ1-1,TGTGCCAGCAGCTTGGATATAGCAGCTTTCTTT,CASSLDIAAFF
-,TRBV29-1,-,TRBJ1-1,TGCAGCGTTGAAAACAGGGTGAACACTGAAGCTTTCTTT,CSVENRVNTEAFF
-,TRBV12-3/TRBV12-4,few,TRBJ1-2,TGTGCCAGTAGGGCGGGTGGCTATGGCTACACCTTC,CASRAGGYGYTF
-,TRBV25-1,few,TRBJ2-3,TGTGCCAGCAGTCAAGGGCTAGTGGGTGGCACAGATACGCAGTATTTT,CASSQGLVGGTDTQYF